The source of this T cell receptor beta chain is a study of cytomegalovirus exposure and HLA in healthy donors. The V segment lost 0 bases and the J segment 6 bases; nucleotides outside the gene matches: 4. The CDR3 totals 14 residues. The germline CDR1 and CDR2 sequences are SGHDT and YYEEEE. Clones were read by immunoSEQ multiplex PCR, and TCRdb kept only the in-frame ones, dropping some. Seen here are some 140,000 clones, about 88% observed once, and the top ten hold more than 20%. Input material: PBMCs. This rearrangement joins TRBV5-6 to TRBJ2-3; TRBD1 agrees at 7 bases. This TCR was recovered from a man aged 18 to 35 in good health and CMV-seropositive. CDR3 in DNA: TGTGCCAGCAGCTTGGGACAGGGCTGGGATACGCAGTATTTT. Its translation: CASSLGQGWDTQYF.